The present TCR beta chain was sequenced within a study of PD-L1 blockade in urothelial cancer. Study at large: Males with bladder-origin urothelial cancer constituted about nine tenths of the roughly 30 patients.

The CDR3 has 15 residues. Trimming removed 1 base at V and 4 bases at J, with 13 bases between. In germline, CDR1 is MGHRA, CDR2 YSYEKL. Study-wide findings and caveats: Blood TCR clonality below the median before treatment was a predictor of better survival. Larger 3-week expansion of tumor-associated blood clones was seen in durable-benefit patients.

The time point: pretreatment peripheral blood. Pretreatment and on-treatment samples were taken, numbering 1 to 8 per patient. Generated by immunoSEQ multiplex PCR, the TCRdb table keeps only in-frame clones and is missing some. The sample holds tens of thousands of clones, approximately 86% seen once. As for this clone: Its antigen is as yet unknown.

Sequencing used PBMCs, obtained around atezolizumab (anti-PD-L1) treatment. The chain combines TRBV4-1 with TRBJ1-1; tentatively, D is TRBD1 (5 bases). This receptor was obtained from a middle-aged man with urothelial cancer. CDR3 region: CASSQAGGRVTEAFF. CDR3 bases: TGCGCCAGCAGCCAAGCAGGCGGCAGGGTCACTGAAGCTTTCTTT.